These 27 T cell receptor beta chains originate from one sample sequenced in a study of T cells in Graves' hyperthyroidism and ophthalmopathy (dated by TCRdb to the late 2010s). Libraries were prepared through multiplex PCR. Instrument used: Illumina HiSeq 2000. The TCR beta CDR3 regions were amplified from RNA transcripts. For the first round of RT-PCR on the TCR CDR3, the HTBI primer set was used together with the Qiagen OneStep RT-PCR kit. Through fastp at Q25 and MiXCR, TCRdb rebuilt clones from the public reads, retaining in-frame beta chains. Rows with one shared CDR3 protein collapse into an entry with the most common genes and DNA. The sample data list 450,000 to 700,000 distinct CDR3 sequences, and 40% to 55% of these were observed just once. In total, the top ten clones hold around 19% of the sample. What was sequenced was peripheral blood or thyroid tissue (not recorded which). All receptors derive from an adult woman with Graves' disease, either hyperthyroidism or ophthalmopathy (not recorded which).

The gene calls are TRBV5-1 and TRBJ2-2; a weak D match, TRBD2 (6 bases). Trimming cost V 2 bases and J 7 bases, with 15 bases left between them. The CDR3 has 15 amino acids. Germline CDR1 reads SGHRS; CDR2 reads YFSETQ. The DNA of the CDR3 is TGCGCCAGCAGCTTAGGACCCCGGGGGAGCGGGGAGCTGTTTTTT. It is translated as CASSLGPRGSGELFF.

The genes are TRBV20-1 and TRBJ1-2; 7 bases line up with TRBD1. The CDR3 has 14 amino acids. After removal of 7 bases from V and 4 bases from J, the junction contained 12 bases not matched to a gene. CDR1 and CDR2 (germline): DFQATT, SNEGSKA (reference sequence). CDR3: CSVYRDSSSYGYTF. The CDR3 bases are TGCAGTGTTTACCGGGACAGCTCTTCCTATGGCTACACCTTC.

The chain joins TRBV15 to TRBJ1-2; TRBD1 might be the D (6 bases). The CDR3 loop spans 14 amino acids. Trimming took off 3 bases at V and 4 bases at J, with 12 bases between the two ends. The V gene's germline CDR1 is LNHNV and CDR2 YYDKDF (reference sequence). CDR3 sequence (DNA): TGTGCCACCAGCAGGGGGGCGGCTGGCTATGGCTACACCTTC. This codes for CATSRGAAGYGYTF.

The rearrangement uses TRBV15 and TRBJ1-6, with 8 bases fitting TRBD1. The germline V gene encodes CDR1 LNHNV and CDR2 YYDKDF (reference sequence). The CDR3 extends over 20 amino acids. Unmatched junction bases numbered 19, after V lost 3 bases and J lost 6 bases. The CDR3 coding sequence is TGTGCCACCAGCAGGACCGGGACAGGACGAGACGAGCAGAGTAATTCACCCCTCCACTTT. Residues: CATSRTGTGRDEQSNSPLHF.

The gene calls are TRBV2 and TRBJ1-2; 7 bases agree with TRBD1. CDR3 length: 14 residues. V shed 5 bases, J shed 4 bases, and the junction held 7 bases outside the gene matches. Germline lookup yields CDR1 SNHLY and CDR2 FYNNEI. The CDR3 region is CASSLPGTAYGYTF. Here the CDR3 DNA reads TGTGCCAGCAGTTTACCCGGGACAGCCTATGGCTACACCTTC.

V usage is TRBV20-1 and J usage is TRBJ1-4, with a possible D match to TRBD1 (6 bases). V was cut by 0 bases and J by 5 bases, with 10 bases left in between. The length of the CDR3 is 14 residues. From germline, CDR1 is DFQATT and CDR2 SNEGSKA (reference sequence). This CDR3 is CSARDRGPNEKLFF. In nucleotides, the CDR3 is TGCAGTGCTAGAGATCGGGGGCCAAATGAAAAACTGTTTTTT.

Many counts were recorded for this clonotype. J is TRBJ2-5 and V is TRBV19, with 7 nucleotides matching TRBD1. J lost 5 bases, V lost 9 bases, and 12 bases had no gene match. The CDR3 covers 14 residues. CDR1 and CDR2 (germline): LNHDA, SQIVND (reference sequence). CDR3 loop: CASQEQGYSETQYF. DNA for the CDR3: TGTGCCAGCCAGGAACAGGGGTATAGCGAGACCCAGTACTTC.

This clonotype was detected ten times or more. The V call is TRBV5-6, the J call TRBJ2-5, with 13 bases aligning to TRBD2. This CDR3 contains 17 residues. From germline, CDR1 is SGHDT and CDR2 YYEEEE. Trimming cost V 4 bases and J 5 bases; bases outside gene matches: 11. DNA of the CDR3: TGTGCCAGCAGCAAGACTATAGGACTAGCGGGAGTTGAGACCCAGTACTTC. It codes for CASSKTIGLAGVETQYF.

This clonotype was counted at least ten times. V usage is TRBV12-3 or TRBV12-4 and J usage is TRBJ2-5, with a tentative D call TRBD2 (5 bases). The CDR3 is 13 amino acids. V shed 5 bases and J shed 3 bases, with 10 bases lying between them. The CDR3 sequence is CASSIGLEETQYF. DNA of the CDR3: TGTGCCAGCAGTATTGGACTGGAAGAGACCCAGTACTTC.

Comments on this clonotype: A much more abundant neighbour one base away suggests this may be a read error. The chain recombines TRBV11-2 with TRBJ2-7; perhaps TRBD1 as D (6 bases). The germline gives CDR1 SGHAT, CDR2 FQNNGV. This CDR3 comprises 15 residues. In DNA form, the CDR3 reads TGTGCCAGCAGCTTAGTCTGGGGGCGAGGGTACGAGCACTACTTC. Amino acids: CASSLVWGRGYEHYF.

This chain joins TRBV28 and TRBJ1-2; D perhaps matches TRBD1 (5 bases). The CDR3 extends over 12 amino acids. The germline V gene encodes CDR1 MDHEN and CDR2 SYDVKM. V was trimmed by 6 bases and J by 7 bases, leaving 12 bases between them. CDR3 bases: TGTGCCAGCAGAACCGGGGGTGGTGGCTACACCTTC. This translates into CASRTGGGGYTF.

The chain employs TRBV29-1 and TRBJ1-1; 7 bases map to TRBD1. Trimming cost V 3 bases and J 0 bases; bases outside gene matches: 13. Per germline, CDR1 SQVTM and CDR2 ANQGSEA. The CDR3 contains 17 residues. CDR3 sequence reads: CSVDEMGQTIMNTEAFF. The CDR3 nucleotides read TGCAGCGTTGATGAGATGGGACAGACTATTATGAACACTGAAGCTTTCTTT.

The chain couples TRBV18 to TRBJ1-2; unclear D gene. In germline, CDR1 is KGHSH, CDR2 LQKENI. The CDR3 is 17 residues long. The ends were cut back, 5 bases at V and 6 bases at J, with 25 bases in the middle. The CDR3: CASSFLPGRGGPDGYTF. CDR3 DNA: TGTGCCAGCTCATTCCTCCCGGGCCGCGGCGGCCCAGATGGCTACACCTTC.

The chain couples TRBV10-3 to TRBJ2-7; a weak D match, TRBD2 (6 bases). The CDR3 loop spans 13 amino acids. Germline lookup yields CDR1 ENHRY and CDR2 SYGVKD. The ends were cut back, 2 bases at V and 2 bases at J, with 7 bases in the middle. The CDR3 nucleotides read TGTGCCATCAGTGAGGCGGGGCCCTACGAGCAGTACTTC. Its translation is CAISEAGPYEQYF.

This clonotype has a single count. The V gene is TRBV29-1, the J gene TRBJ2-6, with 7 bases lining up with TRBD2. Germline V lookup: CDR1 SQVTM, CDR2 ANQGSEA. This CDR3 has 15 residues. V gave up 0 bases and J gave up 5 bases; unmatched junction bases: 4. The CDR3 protein is CSVEDLSGRANVLTF. CDR3 coding DNA: TGCAGCGTTGAAGACCTAAGCGGGAGGGCCAACGTCCTGACTTTC.

The sample holds many counts of this clonotype. The chain has TRBV29-1 and TRBJ1-2, with D possibly matching TRBD1 (6 bases). In germline, CDR1 is SQVTM, CDR2 ANQGSEA. The V gene lost 4 bases and the J gene lost 1 base, with 13 bases spanning the gap. The CDR3 contains 14 residues. CDR3 protein: CSVVVGTHNYGYTF. The CDR3 region has the DNA TGCAGCGTTGTCGTGGGGACACATAACTATGGCTACACCTTC. The full variable domain, its missing parts supplied by reference TRBV29-1 and TRBJ1-2, is SAVISQKPSRDICQRGTSLTIQCQVDSQVTMMFWYRQQPGQSLTLIATANQGSEATYESGFVIDKFPISRPNLTFSTLTVSNMSPEDSSIYLCSVVVGTHNYGYTFGSGTRLTVV.

The CDR3 protein is CASSPTGRSPAGQYF. The CDR3 nucleotides read TGTGCCAGCAGCCCGACAGGGAGATCTCCGGCGGGGCAGTACTTC. The chain recombines TRBV11-2 with TRBJ2-7; 7 nucleotides line up with TRBD1. V was clipped by 5 bases and J by 9 bases; unmatched bases: 16. Germline CDR1 SGHAT, CDR2 FQNNGV. The CDR3 is made up of 15 amino acids.

The chain couples TRBV19 to TRBJ2-7, with a possible D match to TRBD1 (5 bases). The CDR3 spans 14 residues. Deletions cut 1 base from V and 3 bases from J, with 10 bases between. Per the germline V gene, CDR1 is LNHDA and CDR2 is SQIVND (reference sequence). The CDR3 nucleotides read TGTGCCAGTAGTATAGGACAGCGAGGCTACGAGCAGTACTTC. Its protein product is CASSIGQRGYEQYF.

This clonotype was recorded at least ten times. This rearrangement joins TRBV4-1 to TRBJ1-4, with 7 bases identical to TRBD1. The V gene's germline CDR1 is MGHRA and CDR2 YSYEKL. The CDR3 runs 14 residues. J was trimmed by 6 bases and V by 1 base; bases with no gene match: 2. The CDR3 spells CASSQGQGYEKLFF. The CDR3 bases are TGCGCCAGCAGCCAAGGACAGGGTTATGAAAAACTGTTTTTT.

V usage is TRBV6-5 and J usage is TRBJ1-1; TRBD1 aligns across 8 bases. V was clipped by 5 bases and J by 0 bases; unmatched bases: 8. In germline, CDR1 is MNHEY, CDR2 SVGAGI. The CDR3 is 16 residues long. CDR3 nucleotide sequence: TGTGCCAGCAGTAGGAGGGACAGGCTTATGAACACTGAAGCTTTCTTT. Translated: CASSRRDRLMNTEAFF.

This clonotype was counted many times. Relative to the germline gene, one junction end is altered; a read error may explain this. This chain joins TRBV5-4 and TRBJ2-7, with 8 bases that match TRBD1. The CDR3 has 11 residues. The germline V gene encodes CDR1 SGHNT and CDR2 YYREEE (reference sequence). CDR3 protein: CASSFGTGGTF. The CDR3 nucleotides read TGTGCCAGCAGCTTCGGGACAGGCGGAACATTC.

The CDR3 region is CSARGTAGESTGELFF. The CDR3 DNA sequence: TGCAGTGCTAGAGGGACAGCGGGAGAGTCCACCGGGGAGCTGTTTTTT. The chain employs TRBV20-1 and TRBJ2-2, with 8 bases lining up with TRBD2. V dropped 1 base and J dropped 4; count of bases not matched to a gene: 8. Germline V gives CDR1 DFQATT, CDR2 SNEGSKA (reference sequence). The CDR3 is made up of 16 amino acids.

With regard to this clonotype: A much more abundant neighbour one base away suggests this may be a read error. This CDR3 is CASSFRGPETQYF. The DNA for the CDR3 is TGTGCCAGCAGCTTCAGGGGGCCGGAGACCCAGTACTTC. This chain connects TRBV11-1 to TRBJ2-5; TRBD1 aligns across 8 bases. The germline V gene encodes CDR1 SGHAT and CDR2 FQDESV (reference sequence). This CDR3 contains 13 residues. With V trimmed by 3 bases and J by 5 bases, 2 bases remained unmatched.

This chain connects TRBV12-3 or TRBV12-4 to TRBJ1-5; D is possibly TRBD1 (5 bases). The CDR3 is 15 residues long. With 3 bases removed from V and 4 bases from J, the gap between germline ends came to 13 bases. CDR3 in amino acids: CASSFSPGSNQPQHF. In nucleotides, the CDR3 is TGTGCCAGCAGTTTTTCTCCAGGGAGTAATCAGCCCCAGCATTTT.

The J gene is TRBJ2-5, the V gene TRBV20-1, with 8 bases that match TRBD1. J lost 4 bases, V lost 6 bases, and 10 bases had no gene match. The CDR3 contains 14 residues. CDR1 is DFQATT, CDR2 SNEGSKA, per germline (reference sequence). This chain's CDR3 is CSAVVDRERETQYF. The CDR3 coding sequence is TGCAGTGCCGTGGTGGACAGGGAGAGAGAGACCCAGTACTTC.

The genes are TRBV18 and TRBJ1-6; 9 bases are a match to TRBD1. J lost 5 bases, V lost 5 bases, and 7 bases had no gene match. CDR1 KGHSH and CDR2 LQKENI come from the germline V gene. This CDR3 has 16 residues. CDR3: CASSTGTGLDNSPLHF. For the CDR3, the DNA is TGTGCCAGCTCAACAGGGACAGGGCTTGATAATTCACCCCTCCACTTT.

The V call is TRBV29-1, the J call TRBJ1-1; D unclear. V was cut by 8 bases and J by 0 bases, with 10 bases left in between. The CDR3 is made up of 12 amino acids. Germline V gene data show CDR1 as SQVTM and CDR2 as ANQGSEA. CDR3 region: CSTYGVNTEAFF. Written as DNA, the CDR3 is TGCAGCACTTACGGGGTGAACACTGAAGCTTTCTTT.